This T cell receptor (beta chain) was observed in a study of T cell repertoires in cytomegalovirus infection. The table lists this clonotype with many counts. MiXCR, applied by TCRdb to the reads, yields one record per CDR3 protein. The table records some 600,000 distinct CDR3 sequences, roughly a quarter of them present only once. The CDR3 is made up of 13 amino acids. V shed 5 bases and J 6 bases; nucleotides not matched to a gene: 5. Germline V gene data show CDR1 as MDHEN and CDR2 as SYDVKM. This chain links TRBV28 with TRBJ1-2; 8 bases line up with TRBD1. This receptor was obtained from a human donor in good health (CMV status not recorded). Some clones in this sample may be carry-over from other donors' samples. Sequenced: CD8+ T cells from PBMCs. CDR3 bases: TGTGCCAGCAGTCCCTGGACAGGGAATGGCTACACCTTC. It codes for CASSPWTGNGYTF.